This T cell receptor beta chain was obtained from a study of cytomegalovirus exposure and HLA in healthy donors. Findings of the study overall: TRBV6-2, TRBV6-3 and some other V segments were excluded as indistinguishable.

Germline V gene data show CDR1 as SGHRS and CDR2 as YFSETQ. After removal of 4 bases from V and 9 bases from J, the junction contained 14 bases not matched to a gene. The CDR3 is made up of 15 amino acids. This clone appeared once. Its matching antigen is unknown. PCR involved 60 Vbeta and 13 Jbeta primers. The table came from immunoSEQ multiplex PCR; TCRdb's copy has only in-frame clones and leaves some out. The table records more than 95,000 clones, roughly three quarters of them present only once. The sequencing sample was made of PBMCs. The TCR originated in a middle-aged woman in good health and CMV-seronegative. The chain joins TRBV5-1 to TRBJ2-5; 8 bases are a match to TRBD2. Written as DNA, the CDR3 is TGCGCCAGCAGCCTGGTCTTCGAGCGGGAGAGGTCCCAGTACTTC. This translates into CASSLVFERERSQYF.